This T cell receptor (beta chain) came from a study of T cells after yellow fever vaccination. Overall study findings and caveats: Although most clonotypes did not, a small share appeared in both CD4 and CD8 compartments. Post-booster reappearance was seen for most primary-vaccination clones (around 96% CD4, around 89% CD8). Sorted repertoires could include abundant contaminating clonotypes from bulk cells.

Trimming left V 6 bases short and J 0 bases short, with 15 bases between. Germline V gene sequence: CDR1 KGHSH, CDR2 LQKENI. This CDR3 has 17 amino acids. A 5'RACE template-switching step, the method used to make TCR cDNA, added a universal primer site and UMIs. Via MiXCR, TCRdb re-called the 5' RACE reads, giving one row per CDR3 protein. Of 230,000 or so distinct CDR3 sequences listed, approximately 3.5% are singletons. Only a few counts were recorded for this clonotype. Its specificity is unknown. The sequenced sample was PBMCs, obtained 15 days after the yellow fever booster vaccination. The source of this sequence is a man in his late teens or twenties who received the YFV17D yellow fever vaccine. The V and J genes are TRBV18 and TRBJ2-6; D is possibly TRBD2 (5 bases). CDR3 coding DNA: TGTGCCAGCTCCCCTCCGGACTGGAGCTCTGGGGCCAACGTCCTGACTTTC. Translating gives CASSPPDWSSGANVLTF.